A single sample is the source of the 22 T cell receptor beta chains below, sequenced in a study of control samples from healthy donors and cancer patients. Assay: immunoSEQ multiplex PCR; the TCRdb copy retains only in-frame clones and omits some. Among approximately 100,000 clones, about nine tenths were seen once, and the ten largest hold approximately 3%. Sequencing was carried out using blood. All receptors derive from a human donor in good health. The donor label of this sample is uncertain.

The genes are TRBV30 and TRBJ2-5, with 8 bases matching TRBD1. The ends lost 2 bases at V and 5 bases at J; junction bases unmatched: 7. The V gene's germline CDR1 is GTSNPN and CDR2 SVGIG (reference sequence). The CDR3 totals 14 residues. CDR3 loop: CAWSPGQGWETQYF. Here the CDR3 DNA reads TGTGCCTGGAGTCCCGGACAGGGCTGGGAGACCCAGTACTTC.

The chain recombines TRBV10-3 with TRBJ1-1; possible D gene TRBD1, 6 bases. Trimming stripped 5 bases from V and 4 bases from J, with 8 bases between. CDR1 is ENHRY, CDR2 SYGVKD, per germline. The CDR3 length is 12 residues. The CDR3 sequence: CAISQGSTEAFF. The CDR3 nucleotides are TGTGCCATCAGTCAGGGGAGCACTGAAGCTTTCTTT.

This clone showed up just once. V gene TRBV9 combines with J gene TRBJ2-1, with D perhaps matching TRBD1 (5 bases). Trimming cost V 0 bases and J 8 bases, with 15 bases left between them. CDR1 and CDR2 from the germline V gene are SGDLS and YYNGEE. The CDR3 length is 15 residues. The CDR3 DNA sequence: TGTGCCAGCAGCGTAGGAGGCAGGGTTGGGTATGAGCAGTTCTTC. This codes for CASSVGGRVGYEQFF.

V gene TRBV6-5 combines with J gene TRBJ1-2; TRBD1 is a possible D gene (5 bases). Germline V CDR1 and CDR2: MNHEY, SVGAGI. The CDR3 length is 14 residues. With 7 bases removed from V and 5 bases from J, the gap between germline ends came to 17 bases. Here the CDR3 reads CASTAGVLTYGYTF. DNA for the CDR3: TGTGCCAGCACCGCGGGGGTCCTCACATATGGCTACACCTTC.

The rearrangement joins TRBV2 to TRBJ2-4, with D uncertain. Germline V CDR1 and CDR2: SNHLY, FYNNEI. CDR3 length: 12 residues. Trimming took off 6 bases at V and 6 bases at J, with 9 bases between the two ends. The DNA of the CDR3 is TGTGCCAGCAGATTAGAGCGAAACATTCAGTACTTC. The encoded protein is CASRLERNIQYF.

The chain employs TRBV9 and TRBJ1-1; TRBD1 is a possible D gene (6 bases). Between the trimmed V and J ends, which lost 1 base and 1 base, there was a span of 8 bases. Germline V gives CDR1 SGDLS, CDR2 YYNGEE. The CDR3 has 14 amino acids. CDR3 sequence reads: CASSVTGQNTEAFF. As DNA, the CDR3 is TGTGCCAGCAGCGTAACAGGGCAGAACACTGAAGCTTTCTTT.

This chain links TRBV6-2 or TRBV6-3 with TRBJ1-2; D unresolved. Trimming took 5 bases from V and 3 from J, leaving 13 bases between them. The V gene's germline CDR1 is MNHEY and CDR2 SVGEGT. This CDR3 has 14 amino acids. CDR3 bases: TGTGCCAGCAGTCAGCCATCCGCCCACTATGGCTACACCTTC. Translated: CASSQPSAHYGYTF.

The V gene is TRBV30, the J gene TRBJ1-5; no firm D call. Between the trimmed V and J ends, which lost 1 base and 2 bases, there was a span of 15 bases. CDR1 and CDR2 (germline): GTSNPN, SVGIG (reference sequence). The CDR3 runs to 16 residues. CDR3: CAWSGSAGIGNQPQHF. The CDR3 coding sequence is TGTGCCTGGAGTGGATCGGCGGGGATCGGCAATCAGCCCCAGCATTTT.

This clone was detected a few times. The chain combines TRBV19 with TRBJ1-1; TRBD1 might be the D (5 bases). Per germline, CDR1 LNHDA and CDR2 SQIVND (reference sequence). This CDR3 contains 16 residues. Between the trimmed V and J ends, which lost 3 bases and 0 bases, there was a span of 14 bases. The CDR3: CASSMGTWGMNTEAFF. CDR3 in DNA: TGTGCCAGTAGTATGGGGACCTGGGGGATGAACACTGAAGCTTTCTTT. Combining the CDR3 with reference TRBV19 and TRBJ1-1 gives the whole variable domain DGGITQSPKYLFRKEGQNVTLSCEQNLNHDAMYWYRQDPGQGLRLIYYSQIVNDFQKGDIAEGYSVSREKKESFPLTVTSAQKNPTAFYLCASSMGTWGMNTEAFFGQGTRLTVV.

The table lists this clone with a count of one. This sequence joins TRBV5-1 and TRBJ2-5, with 9 positions matching TRBD2. This CDR3 spans 16 amino acids. Germline V gives CDR1 SGHRS, CDR2 YFSETQ. After removal of 2 bases from V and 5 bases from J, the junction contained 10 bases not matched to a gene. CDR3 in DNA: TGCGCCAGCAGCTTCCGGGCGGGGGGGCCGGTGGAGACCCAGTACTTC. Its protein product is CASSFRAGGPVETQYF.

The rearrangement joins TRBV3-1 (or the pseudogene TRBV3-2) to TRBJ1-2; D is possibly TRBD1 (6 bases). Per the germline V gene, CDR1 is LGHDT and CDR2 is YNNKEL (reference sequence). The CDR3 spans 21 residues. Trimming stripped 3 bases from V and 5 bases from J, with 34 bases between. The CDR3 bases are TGTGCCAGCAGCCAGGGGGGGGCTAAAGCGCAACTTTTAGGATGCGGGTATGGCTACACCTTC. It yields the protein CASSQGGAKAQLLGCGYGYTF.

The V gene is TRBV3-1 (or the pseudogene TRBV3-2), the J gene TRBJ1-5; D remains ambiguous. Germline V gives CDR1 LGHDT, CDR2 YNNKEL (reference sequence). Trimming removed 1 base at V and 5 bases at J, with 12 bases between. The CDR3 contains 15 residues. The CDR3 DNA sequence: TGTGCCAGCAGCCAAGTCTTGGGGTCGGATCAGCCCCAGCATTTT. Translation: CASSQVLGSDQPQHF.

This clone was seen once. The chain recombines TRBV28 with TRBJ1-5; 9 bases match TRBD1. Germline values: CDR1 MDHEN, CDR2 SYDVKM. There are 15 residues in the CDR3. J gave up 1 base and V 5 bases, and 3 bases lay outside the gene matches. DNA of the CDR3: TGTGCCAGCAGTAGACAGGGGGAAAGCAATCAGCCCCAGCATTTT. It yields the protein CASSRQGESNQPQHF.

The V call is TRBV2, the J call TRBJ2-1, with D tentatively TRBD2 (5 bases). The germline gives CDR1 SNHLY, CDR2 FYNNEI. Trimming shortened V by 10 bases and J by 9 bases, and 16 bases separated the two germline ends. The CDR3 runs to 12 residues. The CDR3 nucleotides read TGTGCCAACTCACGGGATAGCCTTGAGCAGTTCTTC. Translated: CANSRDSLEQFF.

The CDR3 bases are TGTGCCAGCGGAACATTAGAGGGGGGGAGGAGTGAAAAACTGTTTTTT. Translated, it gives CASGTLEGGRSEKLFF. The J gene is TRBJ1-4, the V gene TRBV27; maybe TRBD1 (6 bases). This CDR3 contains 16 residues. Looked up from germline, CDR1 is MNHEY and CDR2 is SMNVEV (reference sequence). Between the trimmed V and J ends, which lost 8 bases and 7 bases, there was a span of 23 bases.

This chain joins TRBV6-4 and TRBJ2-1, with 10 positions matching TRBD1. The CDR3 totals 13 residues. Germline V gene data show CDR1 as MRHNA and CDR2 as SNTAGT. With 4 bases clipped from V and 10 bases from J, the junction kept 4 bases outside the gene matches. The CDR3 here is CASSVEDRGEQFF. The CDR3 region has the DNA TGTGCCAGCAGTGTGGAGGACAGGGGGGAGCAGTTCTTC.

Points on this clone: The sample holds other DNA sequences that translate to the same CDR3. J is TRBJ1-5 and V is TRBV19, with 7 bases lining up with TRBD1. The CDR3 is 15 amino acids. The V gene's germline CDR1 is LNHDA and CDR2 SQIVND (reference sequence). V lost 2 bases to trimming and J lost 4 bases; unmatched junction nucleotides: 5. This chain's CDR3 is CASSIQGDRNQPQHF. The CDR3 DNA sequence: TGTGCCAGTAGTATACAGGGGGACCGGAATCAGCCCCAGCATTTT.

The rearrangement links TRBV13 to TRBJ2-3, with 12 bases that match TRBD2. J was trimmed by 3 bases and V by 5 bases; bases with no gene match: 12. Germline V gene data show CDR1 as PRHDT and CDR2 as FYEKMQ (reference sequence). The CDR3 has 18 amino acids. The DNA for the CDR3 is TGTGCCAGCAGCGCCGCCATACCGACTAGCGGGGGAACAGATACGCAGTATTTT. Its translation is CASSAAIPTSGGTDTQYF.

This chain uses TRBV6-5 with TRBJ1-1, with TRBD1 as a possible D gene (5 bases). V lost 5 bases, J lost 11 bases, and 21 bases lay in between. Looked up from germline, CDR1 is MNHEY and CDR2 is SVGAGI. This CDR3 region has 14 residues. CDR3 residues: CASSRTASPGAAFF. Here the CDR3 DNA reads TGTGCCAGCAGTAGAACCGCCTCCCCCGGGGCGGCTTTCTTT.

A single count supports this clone. V and J are TRBV7-2 and TRBJ2-5; 9 bases match TRBD2. This CDR3 is built from 15 residues. The ends lost 2 bases at V and 3 bases at J; junction bases unmatched: 4. In germline, CDR1 is SGHTA, CDR2 FQGNSA. The CDR3 DNA sequence: TGTGCCAGCAGCTTACCGGGACTAGCAAAAGAGACCCAGTACTTC. It codes for CASSLPGLAKETQYF.

The chain has TRBV6-5 and TRBJ1-2, with unresolved D. Trimming removed 0 bases from V and 3 bases from J, with 8 bases in between. The germline gives CDR1 MNHEY, CDR2 SVGAGI. The CDR3 runs 14 residues. CDR3 sequence (DNA): TGTGCCAGCAGTTACTCAAGAGCAGACTATGGCTACACCTTC. Translation gives CASSYSRADYGYTF.

The chain employs TRBV24-1 and TRBJ2-5; 7 positions agree with TRBD1. This CDR3 is 14 amino acids long. Germline assignment: CDR1 KGHDR and CDR2 SFDVKD. V trimming: 3 bases; J trimming: 6 bases; junction bases outside the gene matches: 6. This CDR3 is CATSDGDRPKTQYF. CDR3 in DNA: TGTGCCACCAGTGATGGGGACAGACCCAAGACCCAGTACTTC.